Listed here are 23 T cell receptor beta chains from one sample, sequenced in a study of response to subunit inactivated influenza vaccine. MiXCR, run by TCRdb on the RT-PCR reads, gives a single entry per CDR3 protein. The sample contains 530,000 or so distinct CDR3 sequences, about an eighth of which appear only once. This specimen consisted of PBMCs from blood, obtained on the day of vaccination. The receptors originated from a man over 45 who received an inactivated influenza vaccine.

In this sample, this clonotype turned up a few times. The chain links TRBV29-1 to TRBJ1-4; no definite D call. CDR1 is SQVTM, CDR2 ANQGSEA, per germline. CDR3 length: 14 amino acids. The germline V and J ends were trimmed by 3 bases and 8 bases, with 16 bases remaining between them. The CDR3 loop reads CSVDALSSEEKLFF. CDR3 sequence (DNA): TGCAGCGTTGATGCTCTCTCTTCCGAAGAAAAACTGTTTTTT.

CDR3 protein: CASANSGPQHF. CDR3 in DNA: TGTGCCAGTGCCAACAGTGGGCCCCAGCATTTT. The rearrangement links TRBV7-2 to TRBJ1-5, with no clear D. This CDR3 has 11 amino acids. Germline CDR1 SGHTA, CDR2 FQGNSA. V lost 9 bases to trimming and J lost 9 bases, with 12 bases between them.

This clonotype has a handful of counts. V and J are TRBV11-2 and TRBJ1-4, with TRBD1 as a possible D gene (6 bases). From germline, CDR1 is SGHAT and CDR2 FQNNGV. CDR3 length: 16 amino acids. V lost 5 bases and J 4 bases, leaving 17 bases between the germline ends. The CDR3 DNA reads TGTGCCAGCAGCCCCCGCACAGGGAGCGGTAATGAAAAACTGTTTTTT. Protein sequence: CASSPRTGSGNEKLFF.

This clonotype was observed a handful of times. The rearrangement uses TRBV6-2 or TRBV6-3 and TRBJ1-2, with no clear D. Germline V gives CDR1 MNHEY, CDR2 SVGEGT. Deletions cut 1 base from V and 2 bases from J, with 5 bases between. CDR3 length: 13 residues. The CDR3 nucleotides are TGTGCCAGCAGTTACTTACAGAACTATGGCTACACCTTC. This gives the protein CASSYLQNYGYTF.

This clonotype has just a few counts. The gene calls are TRBV20-1 and TRBJ2-1; 12 bases match TRBD2. The V gene end was trimmed by 2 bases and the J gene end by 7 bases; junction bases not matched to a gene: 6. CDR3 length: 15 residues. The germline V gene has CDR1 DFQATT and CDR2 SNEGSKA (reference sequence). The DNA for the CDR3 is TGCAGTGCTAGAAGACTAGCGGGAGTTAGAAATGAGCAGTTCTTC. This codes for CSARRLAGVRNEQFF.

V and J are TRBV20-1 and TRBJ2-5; 8 bases match TRBD1. Trimming cost V 3 bases and J 5 bases; bases outside gene matches: 11. This CDR3 has 15 amino acids. Per the germline V gene, CDR1 is DFQATT and CDR2 is SNEGSKA (reference sequence). The CDR3 loop reads CSASVLQGARETQYF. DNA for the CDR3: TGCAGTGCTAGCGTTCTTCAGGGGGCCAGGGAGACCCAGTACTTC.

This clonotype occurred a few times. The chain couples TRBV15 to TRBJ2-1; D is perhaps TRBD2 (6 bases). CDR1 and CDR2 from the germline V gene are LNHNV and YYDKDF (reference sequence). The length of the CDR3 is 14 residues. Trimming cost V 5 bases and J 6 bases, with 14 bases left between them. CDR3 protein: CATSGTSSANEQFF. For the CDR3, the DNA is TGTGCCACCAGCGGGACTTCATCGGCCAATGAGCAGTTCTTC.

This chain links TRBV29-1 with TRBJ1-5; TRBD1 matches at 7 bases. The CDR3 spans 13 residues. Germline lookup yields CDR1 SQVTM and CDR2 ANQGSEA. V was clipped by 7 bases and J by 8 bases; unmatched bases: 11. In nucleotides, the CDR3 is TGCAGCGCTCGGGACAGTACTGGGGAGCCCCAGCATTTT. Amino acids: CSARDSTGEPQHF.

Here the CDR3 reads CASSTGQGIHEQYF. The CDR3 DNA is TGCGCCAGCAGTACGGGACAGGGAATCCACGAGCAGTACTTC. The chain has TRBV5-1 and TRBJ2-7; 9 bases fit TRBD1. This CDR3 is built from 14 residues. Germline values: CDR1 SGHRS, CDR2 YFSETQ. V lost 5 bases to trimming and J lost 5 bases; unmatched junction nucleotides: 8.

This clonotype was detected a few times. V gene TRBV5-6 combines with J gene TRBJ2-5; D gene ambiguous. CDR3 size: 14 residues. Germline V gene data show CDR1 as SGHDT and CDR2 as YYEEEE. Trimming removed 3 bases from V and 3 bases from J, with 12 bases in between. CDR3 amino acids: CASSSWDREETQYF. The CDR3 DNA is TGTGCCAGCAGCTCCTGGGATAGGGAAGAGACCCAGTACTTC.

CDR3 region: CAAGPAEQYF. The CDR3 nucleotides are TGTGCCGCCGGGCCGGCCGAGCAGTACTTC. This chain uses TRBV6-6 with TRBJ2-7; D gene ambiguous. The CDR3 sequence is 10 residues long. With 11 bases removed from V and 6 bases from J, the gap between germline ends came to 11 bases. Germline V gives CDR1 MNHNY, CDR2 SVGAGI (reference sequence).

This chain joins TRBV29-1 and TRBJ1-1; D gene ambiguous. This CDR3 contains 12 residues. The V gene lost 2 bases and the J gene lost 1 base, with 5 bases spanning the gap. The germline CDR1 and CDR2 sequences are SQVTM and ANQGSEA. The CDR3 protein is CSVEQANTEAFF. DNA of the CDR3: TGCAGCGTTGAACAGGCGAACACTGAAGCTTTCTTT.

This chain connects TRBV4-3 to TRBJ2-2; D ambiguous. Trimming took 0 bases from V and 1 from J, leaving 3 bases between them. The CDR3 has 14 residues. Germline V gene lookup returns CDR1 LGHNA and CDR2 YSLEER. CDR3 protein: CASSQDQNTGELFF. The CDR3 nucleotides read TGCGCCAGCAGCCAAGATCAGAACACCGGGGAGCTGTTTTTT.

The V gene is TRBV4-1, the J gene TRBJ2-1; D might be TRBD2 (6 bases). The CDR3 extends over 15 amino acids. Trimming pared 2 bases from V and 8 bases from J, leaving 16 bases between. Germline V lookup: CDR1 MGHRA, CDR2 YSYEKL. The CDR3 protein is CASSQLLTGEDEQFF. The CDR3 region has the DNA TGCGCCAGCAGCCAACTTCTAACGGGAGAGGATGAGCAGTTCTTC.

This clonotype was observed a handful of times. J is TRBJ1-1 and V is TRBV7-8, with 12 bases identical to TRBD1. Per germline, CDR1 SGHVS and CDR2 FQNEAQ. The CDR3 extends over 13 amino acids. J gave up 7 bases and V 9 bases, and 6 bases lay outside the gene matches. The CDR3 loop is CASGTGGADEAFF. The CDR3 region has the DNA TGTGCCAGTGGGACAGGGGGCGCGGATGAAGCTTTCTTT.

The chain combines TRBV12-3 or TRBV12-4 with TRBJ2-2; 10 positions agree with TRBD2. The CDR3 loop spans 15 amino acids. With V trimmed by 5 bases and J by 4 bases, 4 bases remained unmatched. CDR3 DNA: TGTGCCAGCAGTAGCGGGGGGGCCCTCACCGGGGAGCTGTTTTTT. This gives the protein CASSSGGALTGELFF.

This chain uses TRBV29-1 with TRBJ2-7; 8 positions agree with TRBD2. The germline V gene encodes CDR1 SQVTM and CDR2 ANQGSEA. This CDR3 has 14 residues. The V gene end was trimmed by 3 bases and the J gene end by 0 bases; junction bases not matched to a gene: 4. The CDR3 sequence: CSVDLRGASYEQYF. As DNA, the CDR3 is TGCAGCGTTGACCTGCGGGGGGCCTCCTACGAGCAGTACTTC.

The sample holds a few counts of this clonotype. CDR3 DNA: TGTGCCAGCAGCACGGTCGTTGTGCGCAATGAGCAGTTCTTC. The encoded protein is CASSTVVVRNEQFF. The chain joins TRBV7-8 to TRBJ2-1, with no clear D. Between the trimmed V and J ends, which lost 5 bases and 6 bases, there was a span of 14 bases. The CDR3 runs 14 residues. The V gene's germline CDR1 is SGHVS and CDR2 FQNEAQ.

The table lists this clonotype with a few counts. The V call is TRBV20-1, the J call TRBJ2-7; 13 positions agree with TRBD2. This CDR3 is built from 14 residues. After removal of 6 bases from V and 6 bases from J, the junction contained 8 bases not matched to a gene. The germline V gene has CDR1 DFQATT and CDR2 SNEGSKA (reference sequence). The chain's CDR3 is CSATWTSGRSEQYF. The CDR3 region has the DNA TGCAGTGCCACTTGGACTAGCGGGAGATCCGAGCAGTACTTC.

This clonotype has just a few counts. The chain couples TRBV12-3 or TRBV12-4 to TRBJ2-3; possibly TRBD2 for D (5 bases). Trimming took off 5 bases at V and 2 bases at J, with 20 bases between the two ends. The CDR3 length is 17 residues. In DNA, the CDR3 is TGTGCCAGCAGTCAAGACCGGACGGGGTACCTCACAGATACGCAGTATTTT. It yields the protein CASSQDRTGYLTDTQYF.

The CDR3 region is CASYREGTGLANEQFF. The CDR3 DNA follows: TGTGCCAGCTATCGCGAAGGGACAGGGTTGGCGAATGAGCAGTTCTTC. This chain links TRBV6-2 or TRBV6-3 with TRBJ2-1, with TRBD1 matching over 9 bases. Germline V gene lookup returns CDR1 MNHEY and CDR2 SVGEGT. The CDR3 covers 16 residues. V gave up 8 bases and J gave up 7 bases; unmatched junction bases: 15.

The chain recombines TRBV7-2 with TRBJ2-7, with D unclear. From germline, CDR1 is SGHTA and CDR2 FQGNSA. The CDR3 has 13 amino acids. Trimming took off 5 bases at V and 3 bases at J, with 11 bases between the two ends. In nucleotides, the CDR3 is TGTGCCAGCAGCCGAGTGGGTAACTACGAGCAGTACTTC. Its protein is CASSRVGNYEQYF.

This clonotype turned up a few times. The gene calls are TRBV20-1 and TRBJ2-2; TRBD1 matches 7 bases. Germline V gene lookup returns CDR1 DFQATT and CDR2 SNEGSKA (reference sequence). V shed 0 bases, J shed 12 bases, and the junction held 16 bases outside the gene matches. The CDR3 runs 16 residues. This CDR3 reads CSARDRSAVTGMKLFF. CDR3 nucleotide sequence: TGCAGTGCTAGAGACAGGTCTGCGGTGACAGGGATGAAGCTGTTTTTT.